This is a list of T cell receptor beta chains from one sample in a study of Graves' ophthalmopathy and Graves' hyperthyroidism. TCRdb itself ran the multiplex PCR reads through MiXCR, one entry per CDR3 protein. This sample has roughly 1.1 million distinct CDR3 sequences, with 35% to 45% found just once. Sequences were obtained from peripheral blood or thyroid tissue (not recorded which). The origin of the receptors is an adult man with Graves' hyperthyroidism. CDR3s include the opening cysteine and the closing phenylalanine or tryptophan.

v_call	j_call	cdr3_aa
TRBV5-4	TRBJ2-7	CASSFGVAAAYEQYF
TRBV28	TRBJ1-1	CASTSTGGRTEAFF
TRBV20-1	TRBJ2-7	CSARGVTTYEQYF
TRBV29-1	TRBJ2-7	CSVEPARGGEQYF
TRBV7-2	TRBJ1-1	CASSSVKNTEAFF
TRBV19	TRBJ1-5	CASTDGEWHNQPQHF
TRBV2	TRBJ2-2	CAWVLPGVGTGELFF
TRBV20-1	TRBJ2-2	CSARPGTGELFF
TRBV6-2/TRBV6-3	TRBJ2-5	CASSQQRGRETQYF
TRBV6-6	TRBJ2-2	CASSREGELFF
TRBV29-1	TRBJ1-2	CSASRDSTDGYTF
TRBV11-2	TRBJ2-7	CASSLGARTSGRWGYEQYF
TRBV19	TRBJ1-1	CASNIQGANTEAFF
TRBV19	TRBJ1-5	CASSWDLYNQPQHF
TRBV24-1	TRBJ2-5	CATSEEGLYQETQYF
TRBV6-1	TRBJ2-5	CASNLGTDGETQYF
TRBV6-4	TRBJ2-2	CASSYWYPGELFF
TRBV7-9	TRBJ1-3	CASSPGPTDWNTIYF
TRBV2	TRBJ2-7	CASSEARRRAWETPYEQYF
TRBV6-6	TRBJ2-5	CASRDRKETQYF
TRBV5-1	TRBJ1-1	CASSTTNSLTEAFF
TRBV7-9	TRBJ2-7	CASIRGDEQYF
TRBV28	TRBJ1-1	CASSLRLGGLGTEAFF
TRBV7-3	TRBJ2-5	CASSLGTRYNQPQYF
TRBV10-2	TRBJ1-2	CASSEAGPSTF
TRBV10-3	TRBJ2-6	CAISETGLSGANVLTF
TRBV11-3	TRBJ2-6	CASSSGQGGSGANVLTF
TRBV5-8	TRBJ1-6	CASSLWTGSPLHF
TRBV29-1	TRBJ1-4	CSVRGTVAEKLFF
TRBV10-3	TRBJ2-2	CAISEFTSGSPGELFF
TRBV10-3	TRBJ2-7	CATRIGGGSYEQYF
TRBV29-1	TRBJ2-5	CSVEGTRQGLNGETQYF
TRBV5-6	TRBJ2-7	CASSLTLRGEQYF
TRBV5-5	TRBJ2-7	CASSEDSRGYEQYF
TRBV2	TRBJ2-3	CASSSYIGDTQYF
TRBV7-8	TRBJ2-6	CASSFQIGGANVLTF
TRBV20-1	TRBJ1-2	CRPVPTGDYGYTF
TRBV7-9	TRBJ1-6	CASSFGIRGDSPLHF
TRBV20-1	TRBJ2-7	CSASYEGATYEQYF
TRBV7-2	TRBJ1-4	CASSLAGTGVEKLFF
TRBV7-9	TRBJ2-7	CASTPGRANYEQYF
TRBV7-2	TRBJ2-7	CASSLELAASYEQYF
TRBV6-2/TRBV6-3	TRBJ1-1	CASSDPPGGVEAFF
TRBV2	TRBJ1-5	CASSEEQGNLPQHF
TRBV7-9	TRBJ1-1	CASSRTGTIEAFF
TRBV29-1	TRBJ1-4	CSVDLGNEKLFF
TRBV15	TRBJ1-6	CATSRDRASYNSPLHF
TRBV6-5	TRBJ1-5	CASRATHRSRNQPQHF
TRBV5-1	TRBJ1-1	CASSLTVNTEAFF
TRBV12-3/TRBV12-4	TRBJ1-1	CASSDMPGEEAFF
TRBV29-1	TRBJ1-1	CSVIMDTEAFF
TRBV6-5	TRBJ1-5	CASSGRTGANQPQHF
TRBV20-1	TRBJ2-7	CSARDRLVSEQYF
TRBV14	TRBJ2-5	CASSHIRTSEQETQYF
TRBV4-3	TRBJ1-1	CASSQGDRGAEAFF
TRBV20-1	TRBJ1-2	CSAREQGWGYTF
TRBV29-1	TRBJ2-7	CSAHGGRTAEQYF